Sequencing of this T cell receptor beta chain was carried out in a study of molecular identifiers for immune sequencing clone quantification. Generation of bulk TCR libraries relied on previously described methods and listed TCR primers. A single record per CDR3 protein comes from TCRdb applying MiXCR to the PCR reads. Of tens of thousands of distinct CDR3 sequences in the sample, roughly 20% were seen once. In this sample, this clonotype turned up many times. J was trimmed by 5 bases and V by 1 base; bases with no gene match: 7. The CDR3 length is 17 residues. Germline values: CDR1 DFQATT, CDR2 SNEGSKA (reference sequence).

Sequencing was carried out using naive CD8+ T cells from blood, with Jurkat cell RNA spiked in. Subset described: FACS-sorted CD8+CD4-CCR7+CD45RA+ naive T cells. The origin of this receptor is a human donor in good health. Some libraries in this study had Jurkat cell RNA spiked in. The chain employs TRBV20-1 and TRBJ2-3; 15 nucleotides match TRBD2. As DNA, the CDR3 is TGCAGTGCTAGAGCAACCGGGACTAGCGGGAGGTTAGATACGCAGTATTTT. This sequence encodes CSARATGTSGRLDTQYF.